These T cell receptor beta chains were read from a single sample in a study of cytomegalovirus exposure and HLA in healthy donors. The table came from immunoSEQ multiplex PCR; TCRdb's copy has only in-frame clones and leaves some out. This sample has approximately 110,000 clones, with 76% found just once. Sequencing was performed on PBMCs. These receptors all stem from a man aged 50-60 years in good health and CMV-seronegative. The CDR3 runs from the conserved cysteine through the conserved F or W. A D gene is named only where the DNA matches it firmly. A row's size may be missing; if present it is once, few, many or a size class.

>TRBV2|NA|TRBJ2-5|NA
TGTGCCAGCAGTGATTTGGGCGGGGAGACCCAGTACTTC
CASSDLGGETQYF
>TRBV6-5|NA|TRBJ2-5|few
TGTGCCAGCAGTTACAGGAGACAAGAGACCCAGTACTTC
CASSYRRQETQYF
>TRBV1|NA|TRBJ2-2|NA
NA
CTSSQDGVGQGARGTGELFF
>TRBV6-5|NA|TRBJ1-2|once
TGTGCCAGCAGTTACTCAGGAACAGGGTTTGGTGGCTACACCTTC
CASSYSGTGFGGYTF
>TRBV2|NA|TRBJ1-1|NA
TGTGCCAGCAGTACAGGGTGGGCTGAAGCTTTCTTT
CASSTGWAEAFF
>TRBV28|TRBD1|TRBJ1-6|NA
TGTGCCAGCATCCCGGGACAGGGTAGGCCACCCCTCCACTTT
CASIPGQGRPPLHF
>TRBV10-3|NA|TRBJ2-2|NA
TGTGCCATCAGTGAGTCAGGGGAGGCCGGGGAGCTGTTTTTT
CAISESGEAGELFF
>TRBV5-1|NA|TRBJ1-4|NA
TGCGCCAGCAGCGAGACAGCAACTAATGAAAAACTGTTTTTT
CASSETATNEKLFF
>TRBV28|TRBD1|TRBJ1-5|NA
TGTGCCAGCAGTTTAGACAGGGGCCAGCCCCAGCATTTT
CASSLDRGQPQHF
>TRBV11-2|NA|TRBJ2-7|NA
TGTGCCAGCAGCGTACAGGGTTACGAGCAGTACTTC
CASSVQGYEQYF
>TRBV28|NA|TRBJ1-5|NA
TGTGCCAGCAGTTTCCCGGGAAACAATCAGCCCCAGCATTTT
CASSFPGNNQPQHF
>TRBV20-1|TRBD2|TRBJ2-1|NA
TGCAGTGCTACTGGGAGGGTCGAGCAGTTCTTC
CSATGRVEQFF
>TRBV7-9|TRBD1|TRBJ1-1|NA
TGTGCCAGCAGCAAAGGACAGGGGGACACTGAAGCTTTCTTT
CASSKGQGDTEAFF
>TRBV10-1|NA|TRBJ1-2|NA
TGCGCCAGCAGTGGGAACAGGGATTATGGCTACACCTTC
CASSGNRDYGYTF
>TRBV9|TRBD1|TRBJ2-2|few
TGTGCCAGCAGCGTAGCTGCAGGACAGGGGAACACCGGGGAGCTGTTTTTT
CASSVAAGQGNTGELFF
>TRBV25-1|TRBD1|TRBJ1-1|few
TGTGCCAGCAGGACAGGGAGTTATACTGAAGCTTTCTTT
CASRTGSYTEAFF
>TRBV4-1|NA|TRBJ1-2|NA
TGCGCCAGCAGCCAAGGCGATATCCGAAGTAACTATGGCTACACCTTC
CASSQGDIRSNYGYTF
>TRBV7-9|TRBD2|TRBJ2-2|once
TGTTCCAGCAGCTCTCCCAGCGGGGGAGCGAACACCGGGGAGCTGTTTTTT
CSSSSPSGGANTGELFF
>TRBV29-1|NA|TRBJ1-3|NA
TGCAGCGTTGTCCCGGGCTCTGGAAACACCATATATTTT
CSVVPGSGNTIYF
>TRBV5-5|NA|TRBJ1-6|NA
TGTGCCAGCAGCGGAGAACCCGGCTCACCCCTCCACTTT
CASSGEPGSPLHF
>TRBV28|NA|TRBJ1-2|NA
TGTGCCAGCAGTTTACCGGCTAACTATGGCTACACCTTC
CASSLPANYGYTF
>TRBV18|TRBD1|TRBJ1-1|NA
TGTGCCAGCTCGCCGACAGGGGGCTACGCTTTCTTT
CASSPTGGYAFF
>TRBV7-6|TRBD2|TRBJ2-7|once
TGTGCCAGCAGCCCTACCGGGACTAGCACCGAGCAGTACTTC
CASSPTGTSTEQYF
>TRBV2|NA|TRBJ1-1|NA
TGTGCCAGCAGTGAACGTCAGGGAGGGCACACTGAAGCTTTCTTT
CASSERQGGHTEAFF
>TRBV18|NA|TRBJ2-6|once
TGTGCCAGCGCCACCCCCCGACAGGCCGGCCCCGGGGCCAACGTCCTGACTTTC
CASATPRQAGPGANVLTF